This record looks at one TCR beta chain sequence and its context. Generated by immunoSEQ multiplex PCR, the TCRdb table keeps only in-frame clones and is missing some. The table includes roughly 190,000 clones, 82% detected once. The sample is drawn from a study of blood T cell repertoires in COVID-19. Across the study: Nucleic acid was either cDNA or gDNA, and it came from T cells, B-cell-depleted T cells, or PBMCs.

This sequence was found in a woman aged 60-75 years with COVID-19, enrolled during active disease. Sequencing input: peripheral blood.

CDR3 DNA: TGTGCCAGCAGCGCCACAGGGGCCCAGGCTTTCAACACCGGGGAGCTGTTTTTT. Its translation is CASSATGAQAFNTGELFF. This sequence joins TRBV7-6 and TRBJ2-2; 7 bases are a match to TRBD1. CDR3 length equals 18 residues. Germline V gives CDR1 SGHVS, CDR2 FNYEAQ. The V segment lost 5 bases and the J segment 2 bases; nucleotides outside the gene matches: 14.